This passage covers 20 T cell receptor beta chains from one sample sequenced in a study of T cells in localized non-small cell lung cancer. Assay: immunoSEQ multiplex PCR; the TCRdb copy retains only in-frame clones and omits some. The sample has 15,000 to 20,000 clones, over 70% seen once. The sequences come from peripheral blood, collected before any cancer treatment. These receptors were collected from a male donor at least 60 years old with stage III lung adenocarcinoma.

The DNA for the CDR3 is TGTGCCAGCAGTGAAGAAGCGGGGGGGCCAGAGACCCAGTACTTC. It specifies CASSEEAGGPETQYF. The rearrangement links TRBV6-1 to TRBJ2-5; 10 bases map to TRBD2. Germline V gene data show CDR1 as MNHNS and CDR2 as SASEGT. V was pared by 1 base and J by 4 bases, with 3 bases of the junction left unmatched. CDR3 length: 15 residues.

A single count supports this clone. This CDR3 is CATSWSRKPTGTEAFF. The CDR3 DNA reads as TGTGCCACCAGCTGGTCGCGGAAACCCACGGGGACTGAAGCTTTCTTT. The rearrangement links TRBV15 to TRBJ1-1, with D uncertain. This CDR3 is 16 amino acids long. Trimming took off 5 bases at V and 5 bases at J, with 21 bases between the two ends. In germline, CDR1 is LNHNV, CDR2 YYDKDF (reference sequence). Using reference TRBV15 and TRBJ1-1 for the parts outside the CDR3, the full variable domain is DAMVIQNPRYQVTQFGKPVTLSCSQTLNHNVMYWYQQKSSQAPKLLFHYYDKDFNNEADTPDNFQSRRPNTSFCFLDIRSPGLGDTAMYLCATSWSRKPTGTEAFFGQGTRLTVV.

The chain carries TRBV29-1 and TRBJ1-2; 8 bases agree with TRBD1. The CDR3 contains 12 residues. CDR1 and CDR2 (germline): SQVTM, ANQGSEA. Trimming took 6 bases from V and 5 from J; bases not matched to a gene: 5. CDR3 sequence: CSVRTGLYGYTF. CDR3 sequence (DNA): TGCAGCGTCCGGACAGGGTTATATGGCTACACCTTC.

This sequence joins TRBV28 and TRBJ1-2; the match to TRBD1 covers 7 bases. The CDR3 runs to 12 residues. J gave up 6 bases and V 8 bases, and 6 bases lay outside the gene matches. Germline CDR1 is MDHEN and CDR2 is SYDVKM. The CDR3 here is CASDDRENGYTF. In nucleotides, the CDR3 is TGTGCCAGCGACGACAGGGAGAATGGCTACACCTTC.

The chain combines TRBV7-8 with TRBJ1-2, with 8 positions matching TRBD1. After removal of 6 bases from V and 3 bases from J, the junction contained 3 bases not matched to a gene. CDR1 SGHVS and CDR2 FQNEAQ come from the germline V gene. This CDR3 comprises 13 residues. The CDR3 here is CASSKGQDYGYTF. The DNA of the CDR3 is TGTGCCAGCAGTAAGGGACAGGACTATGGCTACACCTTC.

The sample holds one count of this clone. J is TRBJ2-3 and V is TRBV7-6; D possibly matches TRBD1 or TRBD2 (5 bases each). The V end lost 1 base, the J end lost 3 bases, and 11 bases lay between the germline ends. This CDR3 spans 15 amino acids. From germline, CDR1 is SGHVS and CDR2 FNYEAQ. CDR3 sequence reads: CASSLGGVTTDTQYF. CDR3 nucleotides: TGTGCCAGCAGCTTAGGAGGGGTTACTACAGATACGCAGTATTTT.

The rearrangement uses TRBV6-5 and TRBJ2-6; D uncertain. Germline-derived CDR1 and CDR2 are MNHEY and SVGAGI. V was trimmed by 6 bases and J by 0 bases, leaving 9 bases between them. This CDR3 has 15 amino acids. The DNA for the CDR3 is TGTGCCAGCAGCGCCCTTTACTCTGGGGCCAACGTCCTGACTTTC. Protein product: CASSALYSGANVLTF.

The CDR3 sequence: CASRVGGGTEAFF. The CDR3 coding sequence is TGTGCCAGCAGAGTAGGGGGGGGCACTGAAGCTTTCTTT. V is TRBV6-5 and J is TRBJ1-1; tentatively, D is TRBD1 (6 bases). This CDR3 contains 13 residues. Germline V CDR1 and CDR2: MNHEY, SVGAGI. The V and J ends lost 6 bases and 4 bases respectively, with 12 bases between them.

V is TRBV27 and J is TRBJ2-3, with unresolved D. V shed 2 bases and J shed 2 bases, with 8 bases lying between them. Germline loops: CDR1 MNHEY, CDR2 SMNVEV (reference sequence). The CDR3 spans 14 residues. CDR3 protein: CASSLAPLTDTQYF. The CDR3 DNA follows: TGTGCCAGCAGTTTAGCACCCCTCACAGATACGCAGTATTTT.

V gene TRBV19 combines with J gene TRBJ1-5; unclear D gene. Trimming shortened V by 6 bases and J by 3 bases, and 6 bases separated the two germline ends. Germline loops: CDR1 LNHDA, CDR2 SQIVND (reference sequence). The CDR3 spans 12 residues. The CDR3 DNA reads as TGTGCCAGTAGCCAGACCAATCAGCCCCAGCATTTT. Its translation: CASSQTNQPQHF.

The rearrangement uses TRBV2 and TRBJ1-5; TRBD1 might be the D (6 bases). The germline V gene encodes CDR1 SNHLY and CDR2 FYNNEI. V was pared by 4 bases and J by 1 base, with 8 bases between. There are 14 residues in the CDR3. The DNA of the CDR3 is TGTGCCAGCAGTGGTCAGGGGAGCAATCAGCCCCAGCATTTT. This gives the protein CASSGQGSNQPQHF.

The chain carries TRBV12-5 and TRBJ2-1; 9 nucleotides line up with TRBD2. CDR3 length equals 16 residues. Germline V lookup: CDR1 LGHNT, CDR2 FRNRAP. Losses at the gene ends were 0 bases for V and 9 bases for J; bases not matched to a gene: 9. DNA for the CDR3: TGTGCTAGTGGTTTGGTAGTCAGCGGGGGGCGGAGTGAGCAGTTCTTC. Translating it yields CASGLVVSGGRSEQFF.

The chain links TRBV6-6 to TRBJ2-1, with 9 bases matching TRBD1. Germline values: CDR1 MNHNY, CDR2 SVGAGI (reference sequence). This CDR3 spans 15 amino acids. The V gene end was trimmed by 4 bases and the J gene end by 5 bases; junction bases not matched to a gene: 6. The DNA of the CDR3 is TGTGCCAGCAGTTCCTCTAGGACAGGGGACAATGAGCAGTTCTTC. Translated: CASSSSRTGDNEQFF.

The chain joins TRBV5-1 to TRBJ1-1; D gene ambiguous. CDR1 is SGHRS, CDR2 YFSETQ, per germline. The CDR3 loop spans 14 amino acids. Trimming took off 5 bases at V and 0 bases at J, with 11 bases between the two ends. The CDR3 sequence: CASRSPVMNTEAFF. The CDR3 DNA is TGCGCCAGCAGAAGTCCCGTCATGAACACTGAAGCTTTCTTT.

The chain recombines TRBV19 with TRBJ1-6; D ambiguous. V was clipped by 5 bases and J by 0 bases, with 14 bases between them. The germline CDR1 and CDR2 sequences are LNHDA and SQIVND (reference sequence). The CDR3 is made up of 17 amino acids. CDR3 in DNA: TGTGCCAGTAGTCTTCTCCCGGGGAGCTCCTATAATTCACCCCTCCACTTT. It codes for CASSLLPGSSYNSPLHF. The full variable domain, completed using reference TRBV19 and TRBJ1-6, is DGGITQSPKYLFRKEGQNVTLSCEQNLNHDAMYWYRQDPGQGLRLIYYSQIVNDFQKGDIAEGYSVSREKKESFPLTVTSAQKNPTAFYLCASSLLPGSSYNSPLHFGNGTRLTVT.

The rearrangement joins TRBV29-1 to TRBJ1-2, with D possibly matching TRBD1 (5 bases). Between the trimmed V and J ends, which lost 4 bases and 6 bases, there was a span of 12 bases. Germline loops: CDR1 SQVTM, CDR2 ANQGSEA. This CDR3 region has 12 residues. CDR3 in DNA: TGCAGCGTTGGTCGGGGGGAAGATGGCTACACCTTC. The encoded protein is CSVGRGEDGYTF.

The chain links TRBV6-1 to TRBJ2-7, with D unclear. The CDR3 runs to 15 residues. V was shortened by 4 bases and J by 2 bases, with 15 bases between the two germline ends. Germline lookup yields CDR1 MNHNS and CDR2 SASEGT. CDR3 sequence: CASSVLTDRPYEQYF. The CDR3 DNA follows: TGTGCCAGCAGTGTTCTAACCGACCGCCCCTACGAGCAGTACTTC.

This chain links TRBV12-5 with TRBJ2-2, with D possibly TRBD2 on 8 matching bases. Trimming stripped 1 base from V and 7 bases from J, with 28 bases between. CDR3 size: 20 residues. The germline gives CDR1 LGHNT, CDR2 FRNRAP. CDR3 bases: TGTGCTAGTGGTTTGGAGGGAAGGGGGCTAGCGGGCCTCCGGAGCGGGGAGCTGTTTTTT. This translates into CASGLEGRGLAGLRSGELFF.

The rearrangement uses TRBV27 and TRBJ1-2; weak D call: TRBD1 (5 bases). The V and J ends lost 2 bases and 7 bases respectively, with 11 bases between them. Germline CDR1 is MNHEY and CDR2 is SMNVEV (reference sequence). The CDR3 is made up of 13 amino acids. Here the CDR3 reads CASSLRGTTGYTF. DNA for the CDR3: TGTGCCAGCAGTTTAAGGGGTACTACTGGCTACACCTTC.

The chain is built from TRBV7-9 and TRBJ2-2; no definite D call. This CDR3 has 13 residues. CDR1 and CDR2 from the germline V gene are SEHNR and FQNEAQ (reference sequence). V dropped 4 bases and J dropped 10 bases, with 13 bases sitting between them. CDR3 DNA: TGTGCCAGCAGCTACACGGAGTTTTCGGAGCTGTTTTTT. It is translated as CASSYTEFSELFF.